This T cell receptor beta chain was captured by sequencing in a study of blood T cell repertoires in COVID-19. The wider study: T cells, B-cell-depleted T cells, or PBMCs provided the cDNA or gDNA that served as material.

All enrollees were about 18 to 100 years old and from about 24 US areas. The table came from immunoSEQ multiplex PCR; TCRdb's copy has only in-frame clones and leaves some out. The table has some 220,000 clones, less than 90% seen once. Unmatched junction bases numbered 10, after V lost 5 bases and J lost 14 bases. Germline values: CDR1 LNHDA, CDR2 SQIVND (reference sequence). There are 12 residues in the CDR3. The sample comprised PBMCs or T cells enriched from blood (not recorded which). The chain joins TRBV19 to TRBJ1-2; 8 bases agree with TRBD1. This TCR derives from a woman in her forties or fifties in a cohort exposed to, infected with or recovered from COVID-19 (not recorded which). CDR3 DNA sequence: TGTGCCAGTAGTCAGGGACAGGCGTTATGGACCTTC. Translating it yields CASSQGQALWTF.